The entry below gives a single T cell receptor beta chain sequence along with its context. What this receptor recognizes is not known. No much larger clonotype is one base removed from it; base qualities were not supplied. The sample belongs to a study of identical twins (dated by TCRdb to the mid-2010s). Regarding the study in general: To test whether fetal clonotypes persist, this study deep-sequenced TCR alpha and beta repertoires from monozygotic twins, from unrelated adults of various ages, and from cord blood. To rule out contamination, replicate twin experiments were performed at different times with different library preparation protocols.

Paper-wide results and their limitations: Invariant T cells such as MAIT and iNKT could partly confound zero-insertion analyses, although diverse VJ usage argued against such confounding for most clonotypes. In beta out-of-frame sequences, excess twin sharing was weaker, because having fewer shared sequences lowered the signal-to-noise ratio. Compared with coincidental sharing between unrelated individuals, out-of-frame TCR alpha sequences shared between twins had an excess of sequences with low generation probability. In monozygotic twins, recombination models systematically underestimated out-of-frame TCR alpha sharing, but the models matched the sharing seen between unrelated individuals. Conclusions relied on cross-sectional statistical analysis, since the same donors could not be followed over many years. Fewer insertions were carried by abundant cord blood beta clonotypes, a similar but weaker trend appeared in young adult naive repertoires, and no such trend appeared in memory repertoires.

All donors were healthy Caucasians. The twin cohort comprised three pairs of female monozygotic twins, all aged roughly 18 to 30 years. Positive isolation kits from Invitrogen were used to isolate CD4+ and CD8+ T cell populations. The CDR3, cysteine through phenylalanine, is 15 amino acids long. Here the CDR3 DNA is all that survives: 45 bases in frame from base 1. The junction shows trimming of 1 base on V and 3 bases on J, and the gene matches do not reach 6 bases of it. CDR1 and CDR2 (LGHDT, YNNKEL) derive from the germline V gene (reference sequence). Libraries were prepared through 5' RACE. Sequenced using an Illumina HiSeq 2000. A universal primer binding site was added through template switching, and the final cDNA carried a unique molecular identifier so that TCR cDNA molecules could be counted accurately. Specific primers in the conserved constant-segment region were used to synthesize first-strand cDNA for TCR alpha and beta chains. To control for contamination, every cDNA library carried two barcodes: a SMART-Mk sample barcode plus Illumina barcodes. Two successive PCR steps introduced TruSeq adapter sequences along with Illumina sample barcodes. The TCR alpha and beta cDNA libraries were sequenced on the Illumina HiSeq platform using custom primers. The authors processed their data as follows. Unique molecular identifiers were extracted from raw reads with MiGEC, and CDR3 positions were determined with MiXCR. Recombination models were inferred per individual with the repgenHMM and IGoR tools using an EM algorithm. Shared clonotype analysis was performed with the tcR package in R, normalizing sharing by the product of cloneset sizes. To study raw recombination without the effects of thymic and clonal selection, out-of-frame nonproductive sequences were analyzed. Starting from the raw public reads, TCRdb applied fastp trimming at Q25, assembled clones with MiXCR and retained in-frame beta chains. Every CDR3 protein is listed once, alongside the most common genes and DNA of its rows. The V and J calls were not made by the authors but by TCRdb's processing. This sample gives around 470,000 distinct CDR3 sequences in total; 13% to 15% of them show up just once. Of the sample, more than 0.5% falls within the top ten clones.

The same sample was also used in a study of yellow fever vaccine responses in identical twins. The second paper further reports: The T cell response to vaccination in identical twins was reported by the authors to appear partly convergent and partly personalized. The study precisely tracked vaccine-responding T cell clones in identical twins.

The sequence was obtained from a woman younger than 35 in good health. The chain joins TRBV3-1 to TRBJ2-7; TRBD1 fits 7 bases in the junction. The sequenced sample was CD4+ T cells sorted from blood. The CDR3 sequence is CASSQGPHRGYEQYF. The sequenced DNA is TGTGCCAGCAGCCAAGGCCCCCACAGGGGCTACGAGCAGTACTTC.